Included here is one TCR beta chain sequence, with context. Its specificity is not known. Treatment noted: approximately 10-day PBMC culture with coronavirus spike peptide pools or control peptides (ViraFEST assay). The collection of CD4+ T cells from the unexposed donor took place before the COVID-19 pandemic (2011-2018). The study sequenced cultured CD4+ T cell DNA using the Oncomine TCR Beta short-read assay. Cultures of CD4+ T cells served as the source for extracting genomic DNA. TCRdb reanalysed the PCR reads using MiXCR and keeps one entry per CDR3 protein. The sample consists of roughly 6,500 distinct CDR3 sequences, around a third of them appearing once. V was clipped by 8 bases and J by 1 base, with 7 bases between them. Germline V gives CDR1 KGHSH, CDR2 LQKENI. This CDR3 spans 12 amino acids. These data originate in a study of vaccination and CD4 T cells after COVID-19. Looking at the study overall: The cells in question were stimulated using overlapping spike peptides derived from SARS-CoV-2, HCoV-NL63, HCoV-OC43 and HCoV-229E.

The genes are TRBV18 and TRBJ2-3; D is ambiguous. The receptor's source is a human donor in good health. The specimen sequenced was CD4+ T cells from blood, cultured in vitro. The CDR3 sequence is CASDEGTDTQYF. Written as DNA, the CDR3 is TGTGCCAGCGACGAAGGCACAGATACGCAGTATTTT.